The 5 T cell receptor beta chains listed next were all sequenced from one sample in a study of OX40 agonist ivuxolimab in advanced cancers. The library was generated by the immunoSEQ multiplex PCR assay. TCRdb took over this immuneACCESS table, retaining in-frame rearrangements with V and J assigned. Such tables are incomplete; in checked studies, under half of the missing clones stem from an unresolved V gene, and the remainder is unexplained. The sample includes about 35,000 clones, with over 80% observed a single time. The ten biggest clones cover approximately 1.8% of the sample. Sequencing used CD4+ or CD8+ T cells sorted from blood, obtained in a trial of the OX40 agonist ivuxolimab. These receptor sequences come from an adult with an advanced solid tumor such as melanoma, head and neck, liver or kidney cancer.

This sequence joins TRBV6-1 and TRBJ2-1; 7 positions agree with TRBD1. The CDR3 runs to 15 residues. CDR1 is MNHNS, CDR2 SASEGT, per germline. With V trimmed by 7 bases and J by 0 bases, 6 bases remained unmatched. The CDR3 protein is CASIARDSSYNEQFF. CDR3 coding DNA: TGTGCCAGCATCGCAAGGGACAGCTCCTACAATGAGCAGTTCTTC.

CDR3 sequence reads: CASSKGVPVLAGVHEQYF. The CDR3 DNA sequence: TGTGCCAGTAGTAAAGGAGTCCCGGTACTAGCGGGAGTTCACGAGCAGTACTTC. V usage is TRBV19 and J usage is TRBJ2-7, with 11 bases that match TRBD2. The J segment lost 5 bases and the V segment lost 4 bases, leaving 16 bases of the junction unmatched. The CDR3 sequence is 18 residues long. Germline V gives CDR1 LNHDA, CDR2 SQIVND (reference sequence).

The rearrangement links TRBV7-9 to TRBJ2-7; no clear D. The germline V gene has CDR1 SEHNR and CDR2 FQNEAQ (reference sequence). The CDR3 is 13 residues long. Trimming removed 0 bases at V and 7 bases at J, with 10 bases between. CDR3 nucleotides: TGTGCCAGCAGCTTAGCGCGCCGTGGGGAGCAGTACTTC. Its translation is CASSLARRGEQYF.

Worth noting for this clone: The junction differs from germline at one of its ends, possibly a read error. V usage is TRBV28 and J usage is TRBJ1-2, with D maybe TRBD1 (6 bases). The V gene's germline CDR1 is MDHEN and CDR2 SYDVKM. This CDR3 spans 12 amino acids. Written as DNA, the CDR3 is TGTGCCAGCAGTCTTAGGTCCGGGGGCAAAGCCTTC. This translates into CASSLRSGGKAF.

This chain links TRBV29-1 with TRBJ2-7; 7 bases are shared with TRBD1. The germline CDR1 and CDR2 sequences are SQVTM and ANQGSEA. V lost 4 bases, J lost 2 bases, and 11 bases stayed unmatched. The CDR3 sequence is 15 residues long. The CDR3 sequence is CSVAGNRDSTYEQYF. The CDR3 nucleotides are TGCAGCGTTGCCGGAAACCGGGACAGTACCTACGAGCAGTACTTC.